This TCR beta chain was found in a study of neoadjuvant anti-PD-1 for oral cavity cancer. TCRdb keeps only in-frame clones here, not all; method: immunoSEQ multiplex PCR. In the table there are 13,000 to 15,000 clones, roughly 74% of which are singletons. The V gene lost 1 base and the J gene lost 12 bases, with 16 bases spanning the gap. CDR1 and CDR2 (germline): SGHTS, YDEGEE. This CDR3 is built from 13 residues. The sequence was collected from a person between 35 and 79 years old with oral cavity squamous cell carcinoma. This specimen consisted of PBMCs, obtained before nivolumab (anti-PD-1) treatment. The rearrangement joins TRBV5-8 to TRBJ1-1, with D perhaps matching TRBD1 (5 bases). The CDR3 DNA follows: TGTGCCAGCAGCTTGAGGCAGGGTCTGGGATCTTTCTTT. Encoded protein: CASSLRQGLGSFF.